This T cell receptor beta chain was recovered during a study of CD8 T cells in Susac syndrome. For the study at large: There were over five sequenced Susac syndrome patients with active disease and eight or nine in remission.

TEMRA cells were enriched by FACS, and CD4+ and CD8+ T cells were negatively isolated. CDR1 MNHEY and CDR2 SVGEGT come from the germline V gene. V was pared by 5 bases and J by 1 base, with 11 bases between. The CDR3 contains 14 residues. Reverse transcription of 0.5 to 1 ug RNA was performed with random hexamers. A single record per CDR3 protein comes from TCRdb applying MiXCR to the immunoSEQ multiplex PCR reads. The sample has about 82,000 distinct CDR3 sequences; 95% to 96% are singletons. The V and J genes are TRBV6-2 or TRBV6-3 and TRBJ1-1; D is unclear. This TCR derives from a human donor with Susac syndrome. The specimen sequenced was CD8+ T cells from PBMCs. CDR3 DNA sequence: TGTGCCAGCAGTGGCGCATTTGGGAACACTGAAGCTTTCTTT. Translated, it gives CASSGAFGNTEAFF.